One sample yielded the 11 T cell receptor beta chains listed below, sequenced in a study of CXCR3-negative and CXCR3-positive naive CD8 T cells. UMI-tagged TRB cDNA libraries were built via 5' RACE. From its re-call of the 5' RACE reads, TCRdb lists each CDR3 protein once, without DNA. The table lists around 48,000 distinct CDR3 sequences. The sample taken for sequencing was memory CD8+ T cells from blood. Receptors were obtained from a human donor in good health. Some clones in this sample may be carry-over from other donors' samples.

The gene calls are TRBV20-1 and TRBJ1-1; TCRdb indicates TRBD1, and absent DNA this call remains unverified. From germline, CDR1 is DFQATT and CDR2 SNEGSKA (reference sequence). The CDR3 sequence is 15 residues long. CDR3 protein: CSAKRKTGAEAEAFF.

The rearrangement links TRBV12-3 or TRBV12-4 to TRBJ1-1. The CDR3 covers 13 residues. CDR3 region: CASSRYLNTEAFF.

The rearrangement joins TRBV3-1 to TRBJ2-7; TCRdb returns TRBD1, unconfirmable since there is no DNA. CDR1 LGHDT and CDR2 YNNKEL come from the germline V gene (reference sequence). There are 15 residues in the CDR3. The CDR3: CASSPGGDATVVRYF.

V and J are TRBV10-3 and TRBJ1-1. CDR1 and CDR2 from the germline V gene are ENHRY and SYGVKD. CDR3 length equals 13 residues. The CDR3 sequence: CAISESGQTEAFF.

The gene calls are TRBV29-1 and TRBJ2-6; the TCRdb D gene call, TRBD1, has no DNA to confirm it. The CDR3 length is 16 residues. Germline CDR1 SQVTM, CDR2 ANQGSEA. Here the CDR3 reads CSVEGRGRNGANVLTF.

The chain couples TRBV5-1 to TRBJ1-1; without DNA, the TCRdb call of TRBD1 cannot be checked. CDR1 is SGHRS and CDR2 is YFSETQ in the germline V gene. The CDR3 extends over 14 amino acids. The CDR3 protein is CASSLAGGNTEAFF.

This chain uses TRBV7-2 with TRBJ2-7; TCRdb's D call, TRBD1, is unchecked because there is no DNA. This CDR3 is built from 14 residues. Germline CDR1 reads SGHTA; CDR2 reads FQGNSA. CDR3 residues: CASSLALRGDEQYF. The whole variable domain, remainder taken from reference TRBV7-2 and TRBJ2-7, is GAGVSQSPSNKVTEKGKDVELRCDPISGHTALYWYRQSLGQGLEFLIYFQGNSAPDKSGLPSDRFSAERTGGSVSTLTIQRTQQEDSAVYLCASSLALRGDEQYFGPGTRLTVT.

The rearrangement links TRBV10-2 to TRBJ2-7. The CDR3 loop spans 13 amino acids. Per germline, CDR1 WSHSY and CDR2 SAAADI. The CDR3 here is CASSNRDPYEQYF.

The chain couples TRBV29-1 to TRBJ2-1; TCRdb indicates TRBD1, and absent DNA this call remains unverified. The CDR3 consists of 12 residues. The V gene's germline CDR1 is SQVTM and CDR2 ANQGSEA. This chain's CDR3 is CSGTGSTDEQFF.

The rearrangement links TRBV7-9 to TRBJ1-1; as DNA is missing, the TRBD1 call by TCRdb cannot be tested. There are 16 residues in the CDR3. Germline CDR1 SEHNR, CDR2 FQNEAQ (reference sequence). CDR3 protein: CASSSPGHQIFTEAFF.

The rearrangement joins TRBV6-1 to TRBJ2-1; TCRdb reports TRBD2, a call that lacks DNA to check it against. This CDR3 is built from 15 residues. Looked up from germline, CDR1 is MNHNS and CDR2 is SASEGT. CDR3 residues: CASSTSGGNYNEQFF.